The 8 T cell receptor beta chains reported below all come from one sample, sequenced in a study of blood T cell repertoires in COVID-19. Profiling relied on immunoSEQ multiplex PCR, and the TCRdb table lists in-frame clones only, not all of them. The table has about 280,000 clones, around 90% seen once. The sequencing input was peripheral blood. Receptor source: a man aged 18 to 29 with active or convalescent COVID-19.

The rearrangement joins TRBV18 to TRBJ1-5, with a tentative D call TRBD1 (6 bases). The CDR3 loop spans 12 amino acids. V was shortened by 6 bases and J by 5 bases, with 8 bases between the two germline ends. Germline assignment: CDR1 KGHSH and CDR2 LQKENI. CDR3 protein: CASSAGDQPQHF. The CDR3 DNA reads TGTGCCAGCTCCGCAGGGGATCAGCCCCAGCATTTT.

The chain is built from TRBV4-3 and TRBJ1-3; 8 bases are a match to TRBD1. Trimming removed 1 base from V and 0 bases from J; junction bases left unmatched: 2. The germline V gene encodes CDR1 LGHNA and CDR2 YSLEER. This CDR3 is built from 16 residues. The CDR3 sequence is CASSQGQGISGNTIYF. Written as DNA, the CDR3 is TGCGCCAGCAGCCAAGGACAGGGGATCTCTGGAAACACCATATATTTT.

The chain combines TRBV7-6 with TRBJ1-3; 9 bases are shared with TRBD1. V shed 3 bases, J shed 6 bases, and the junction held 12 bases outside the gene matches. Germline CDR1 SGHVS, CDR2 FNYEAQ. The CDR3 spans 17 residues. The CDR3 DNA reads as TGTGCCAGCAGCTTTTCCCTTTACCGGGACAGGGAAAACACCATATATTTT. Translation: CASSFSLYRDRENTIYF.

The chain carries TRBV7-9 and TRBJ2-7, with TRBD2 matching 8 bases. V lost 5 bases and J lost 5; bases outside the gene matches: 5. This CDR3 spans 13 amino acids. Per the germline V gene, CDR1 is SEHNR and CDR2 is FQNEAQ (reference sequence). The CDR3 protein is CASSPGGPDEQYF. Here the CDR3 DNA reads TGTGCCAGCAGCCCGGGGGGGCCCGACGAGCAGTACTTC.

This clone was detected once. The J gene is TRBJ2-1, the V gene TRBV19, with unresolved D. V was trimmed by 3 bases and J by 0 bases, leaving 12 bases between them. CDR1 is LNHDA and CDR2 is SQIVND in the germline V gene (reference sequence). The CDR3 length is 16 residues. The CDR3 bases are TGTGCCAGTAGTATTCCAAGACTCGACTCCTACAATGAGCAGTTCTTC. Residues: CASSIPRLDSYNEQFF.

The rearrangement uses TRBV13 and TRBJ2-3; 7 bases agree with TRBD2. Looked up from germline, CDR1 is PRHDT and CDR2 is FYEKMQ (reference sequence). Trimming at V came to 2 bases and at J to 3 bases, leaving 11 bases not matched to a gene. This CDR3 has 17 amino acids. For the CDR3, the DNA is TGTGCCAGCAGCTTATCCAGCGGGGAGGGTGGAACAGATACGCAGTATTTT. Amino acid sequence: CASSLSSGEGGTDTQYF.

This clone was counted between two and nine times. The CDR3 sequence is CATSRSDRNNYGYTF. CDR3 nucleotide sequence: TGTGCCACCAGCCGATCGGACAGGAATAACTATGGCTACACCTTC. J is TRBJ1-2 and V is TRBV15, with 7 bases lining up with TRBD1. The CDR3 has 15 amino acids. Germline CDR1 and CDR2: LNHNV and YYDKDF (reference sequence). V shed 5 bases and J 1 base; nucleotides not matched to a gene: 7. The variable domain in full, with the rest retrieved from reference TRBV15 and TRBJ1-2, is DAMVIQNPRYQVTQFGKPVTLSCSQTLNHNVMYWYQQKSSQAPKLLFHYYDKDFNNEADTPDNFQSRRPNTSFCFLDIRSPGLGDTAMYLCATSRSDRNNYGYTFGSGTRLTVV.

V and J are TRBV4-3 and TRBJ1-1, with 8 bases that match TRBD1. This CDR3 is built from 14 residues. CDR1 and CDR2 (germline): LGHNA, YSLEER. Trimming removed 1 base from V and 5 bases from J; junction bases left unmatched: 3. CDR3 DNA: TGCGCCAGCAGCCAAGGGACAGGGCTTACTGAAGCTTTCTTT. Translating gives CASSQGTGLTEAFF.